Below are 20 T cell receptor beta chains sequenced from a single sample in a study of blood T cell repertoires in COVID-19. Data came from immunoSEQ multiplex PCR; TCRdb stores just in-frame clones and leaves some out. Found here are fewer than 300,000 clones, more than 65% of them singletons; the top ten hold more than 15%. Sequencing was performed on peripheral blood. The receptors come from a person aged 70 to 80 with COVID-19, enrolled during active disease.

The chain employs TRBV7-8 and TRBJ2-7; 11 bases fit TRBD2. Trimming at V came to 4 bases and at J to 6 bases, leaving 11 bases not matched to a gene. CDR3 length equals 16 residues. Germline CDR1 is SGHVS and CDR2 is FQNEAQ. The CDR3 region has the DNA TGTGCCAGCAGCTCGACTTTAGCGGGAGGGCCGGTCGAGCAGTACTTC. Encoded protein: CASSSTLAGGPVEQYF.

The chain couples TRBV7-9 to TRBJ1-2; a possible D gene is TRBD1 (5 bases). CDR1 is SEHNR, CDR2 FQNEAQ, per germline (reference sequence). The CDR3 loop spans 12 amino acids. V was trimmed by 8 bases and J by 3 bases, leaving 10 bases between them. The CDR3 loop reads CASGQGDYGYTF. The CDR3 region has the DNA TGTGCCAGCGGCCAGGGTGACTATGGCTACACCTTC.

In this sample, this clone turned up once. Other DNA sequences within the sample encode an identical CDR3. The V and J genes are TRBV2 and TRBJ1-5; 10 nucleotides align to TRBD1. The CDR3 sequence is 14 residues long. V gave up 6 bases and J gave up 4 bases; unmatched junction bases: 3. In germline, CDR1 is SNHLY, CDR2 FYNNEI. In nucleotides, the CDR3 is TGTGCCAGCAGCCGGGACAGGGGTAATCAGCCCCAGCATTTT. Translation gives CASSRDRGNQPQHF.

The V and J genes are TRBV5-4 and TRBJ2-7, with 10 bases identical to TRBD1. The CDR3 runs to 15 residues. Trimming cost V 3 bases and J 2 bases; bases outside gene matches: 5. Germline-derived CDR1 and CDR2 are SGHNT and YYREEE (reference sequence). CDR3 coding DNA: TGTGCCAGCAGCTGGGGGGACAGGGGCCCCTACGAGCAGTACTTC. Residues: CASSWGDRGPYEQYF.

CDR3 sequence (DNA): TGTGCCAGCAGCTTAGTGGGGCAGACCGTCTACGAGCAGTACTTC. Encoded protein: CASSLVGQTVYEQYF. The V and J genes are TRBV7-2 and TRBJ2-7; tentatively, D is TRBD1 (5 bases). The germline CDR1 and CDR2 sequences are SGHTA and FQGNSA. The germline V and J ends were trimmed by 1 base and 3 bases, with 13 bases remaining between them. The CDR3 runs 15 residues.

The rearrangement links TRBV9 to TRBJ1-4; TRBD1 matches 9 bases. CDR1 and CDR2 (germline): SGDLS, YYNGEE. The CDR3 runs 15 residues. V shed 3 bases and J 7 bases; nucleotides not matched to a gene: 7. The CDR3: CASSGLQGASEKLFF. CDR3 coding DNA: TGTGCCAGCAGCGGCCTACAGGGGGCAAGTGAAAAACTGTTTTTT. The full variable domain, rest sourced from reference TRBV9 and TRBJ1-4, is DSGVTQTPKHLITATGQRVTLRCSPRSGDLSVYWYQQSLDQGLQFLIQYYNGEERAKGNILERFSAQQFPDLHSELNLSSLELGDSALYFCASSGLQGASEKLFFGSGTQLSVL.

Here the CDR3 reads CASSLAGDVFFNEQYF. CDR3 bases: TGTGCCAGCAGCTTGGCGGGGGACGTATTTTTTAACGAGCAGTACTTC. J is TRBJ2-7 and V is TRBV5-5; a possible D gene is TRBD2 (6 bases). From germline, CDR1 is SGHKS and CDR2 YYEKEE (reference sequence). The ends were cut back, 0 bases at V and 5 bases at J, with 18 bases in the middle. The CDR3 covers 16 residues.

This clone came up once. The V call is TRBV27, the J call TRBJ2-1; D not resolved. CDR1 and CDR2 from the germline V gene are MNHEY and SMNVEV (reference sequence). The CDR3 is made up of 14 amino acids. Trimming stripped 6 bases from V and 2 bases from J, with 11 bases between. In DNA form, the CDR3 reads TGTGCCAGCAGCCAAATTAGTCCCTACAATGAGCAGTTCTTC. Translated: CASSQISPYNEQFF.

CDR3 nucleotide sequence: TGTGCCAGCAGTTACTCTAGGGGAGGAGAAAAACTGTTTTTT. The encoded protein is CASSYSRGGEKLFF. The chain recombines TRBV6-5 with TRBJ1-4; weak D call: TRBD1 (5 bases). V was pared by 0 bases and J by 8 bases, with 10 bases between. Germline V gene lookup returns CDR1 MNHEY and CDR2 SVGAGI. The CDR3 has 14 residues.

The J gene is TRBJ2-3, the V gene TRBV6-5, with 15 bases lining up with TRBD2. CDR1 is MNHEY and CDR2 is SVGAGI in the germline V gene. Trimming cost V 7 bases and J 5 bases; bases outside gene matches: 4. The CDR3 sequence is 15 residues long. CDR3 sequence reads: CASKGTSGRKDTQYF. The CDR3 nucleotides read TGTGCCAGCAAGGGGACTAGCGGGAGGAAAGATACGCAGTATTTT.

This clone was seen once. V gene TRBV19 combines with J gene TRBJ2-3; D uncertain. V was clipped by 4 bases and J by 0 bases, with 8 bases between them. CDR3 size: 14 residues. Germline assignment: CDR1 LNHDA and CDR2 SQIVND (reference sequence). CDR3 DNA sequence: TGTGCCAGTAGTAGCGGAGAGAGCACAGATACGCAGTATTTT. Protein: CASSSGESTDTQYF.

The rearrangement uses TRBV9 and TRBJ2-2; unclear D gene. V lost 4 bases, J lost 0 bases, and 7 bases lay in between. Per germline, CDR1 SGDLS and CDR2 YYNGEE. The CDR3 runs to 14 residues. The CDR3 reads CASSPVTNTGELFF. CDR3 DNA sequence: TGTGCCAGCAGCCCTGTTACGAACACCGGGGAGCTGTTTTTT.

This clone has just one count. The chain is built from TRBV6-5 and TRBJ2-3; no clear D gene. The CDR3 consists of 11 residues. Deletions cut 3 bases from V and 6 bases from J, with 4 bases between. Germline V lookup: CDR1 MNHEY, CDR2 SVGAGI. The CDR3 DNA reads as TGTGCCAGCAGTTATGCGGATACGCAGTATTTT. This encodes CASSYADTQYF.

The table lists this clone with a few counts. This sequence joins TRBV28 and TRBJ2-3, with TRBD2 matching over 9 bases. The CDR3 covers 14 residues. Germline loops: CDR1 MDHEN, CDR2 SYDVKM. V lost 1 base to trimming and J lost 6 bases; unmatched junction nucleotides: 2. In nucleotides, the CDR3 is TGTGCCAGCAGTTTATTTAGCGGGAGTGATACGCAGTATTTT. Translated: CASSLFSGSDTQYF.

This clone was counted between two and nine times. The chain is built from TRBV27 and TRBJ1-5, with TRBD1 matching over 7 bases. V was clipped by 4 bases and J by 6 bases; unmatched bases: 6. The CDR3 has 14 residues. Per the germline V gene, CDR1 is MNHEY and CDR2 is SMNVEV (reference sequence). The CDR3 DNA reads TGTGCCAGCAGTTCTACAGGGGAAGGTCAGCCCCAGCATTTT. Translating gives CASSSTGEGQPQHF.

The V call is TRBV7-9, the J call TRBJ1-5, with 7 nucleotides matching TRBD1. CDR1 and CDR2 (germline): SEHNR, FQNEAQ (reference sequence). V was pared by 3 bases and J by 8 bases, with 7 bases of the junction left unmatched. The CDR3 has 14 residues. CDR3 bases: TGTGCCAGCAGCTTTACAGGGGATAGGGAGCCCCAGCATTTT. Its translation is CASSFTGDREPQHF.

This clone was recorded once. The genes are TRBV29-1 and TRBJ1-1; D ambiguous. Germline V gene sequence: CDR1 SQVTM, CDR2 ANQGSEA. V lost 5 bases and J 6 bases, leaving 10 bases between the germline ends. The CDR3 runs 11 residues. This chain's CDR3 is CSVTAAPEAFF. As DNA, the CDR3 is TGCAGCGTTACAGCGGCCCCTGAAGCTTTCTTT. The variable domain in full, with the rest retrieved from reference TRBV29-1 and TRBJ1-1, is SAVISQKPSRDICQRGTSLTIQCQVDSQVTMMFWYRQQPGQSLTLIATANQGSEATYESGFVIDKFPISRPNLTFSTLTVSNMSPEDSSIYLCSVTAAPEAFFGQGTRLTVV.

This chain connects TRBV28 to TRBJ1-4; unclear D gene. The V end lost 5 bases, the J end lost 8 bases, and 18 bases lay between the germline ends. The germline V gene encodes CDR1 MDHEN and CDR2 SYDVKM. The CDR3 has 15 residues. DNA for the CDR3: TGTGCCAGCAGTCCCCCGACCCTACTGGAGGAAAAACTGTTTTTT. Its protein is CASSPPTLLEEKLFF.

CDR3 loop: CASSELASPLHF. The DNA of the CDR3 is TGTGCCAGCAGTGAATTGGCTTCACCCCTCCACTTT. The chain joins TRBV2 to TRBJ1-6; D gene unclear. The germline gives CDR1 SNHLY, CDR2 FYNNEI. V lost 2 bases to trimming and J lost 9 bases, with 5 bases between them. The CDR3 covers 12 residues.

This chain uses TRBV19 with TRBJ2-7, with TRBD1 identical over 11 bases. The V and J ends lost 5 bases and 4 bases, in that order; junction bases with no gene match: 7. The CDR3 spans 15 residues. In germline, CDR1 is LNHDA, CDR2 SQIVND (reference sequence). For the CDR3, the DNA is TGTGCCAGTAGTGCGTGGGGACAGGGGGTATACGAGCAGTACTTC. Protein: CASSAWGQGVYEQYF.